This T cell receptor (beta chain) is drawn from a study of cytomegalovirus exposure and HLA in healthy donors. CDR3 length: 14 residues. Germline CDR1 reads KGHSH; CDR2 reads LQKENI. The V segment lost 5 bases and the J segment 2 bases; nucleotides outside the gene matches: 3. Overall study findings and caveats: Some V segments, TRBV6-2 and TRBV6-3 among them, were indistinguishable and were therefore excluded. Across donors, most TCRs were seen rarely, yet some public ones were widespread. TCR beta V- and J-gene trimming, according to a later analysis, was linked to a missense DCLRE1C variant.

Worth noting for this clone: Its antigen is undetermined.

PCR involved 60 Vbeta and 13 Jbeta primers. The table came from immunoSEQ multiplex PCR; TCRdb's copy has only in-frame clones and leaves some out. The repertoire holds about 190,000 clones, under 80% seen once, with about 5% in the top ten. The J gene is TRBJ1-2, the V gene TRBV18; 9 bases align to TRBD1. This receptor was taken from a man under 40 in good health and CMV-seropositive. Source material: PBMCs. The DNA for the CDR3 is TGTGCCAGCTCAGCCGGGACAGGGAACTATGGCTACACCTTC. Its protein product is CASSAGTGNYGYTF.